Below, 26 T cell receptor beta chains from the same sample are listed, as sequenced in a study of cytomegalovirus exposure and HLA in healthy donors. The PCR made use of 60 Vbeta and 13 Jbeta primers. Sequencing used immunoSEQ multiplex PCR; TCRdb keeps in-frame clones, though not all of them. The sample gives just over 150,000 clones, less than 90% of which show up once; approximately 1.9% is in the top ten. Sequencing was carried out using PBMCs. The receptors here all came from a man between 18 and 29 years old in good health and CMV-seronegative.

The rearrangement links TRBV29-1 to TRBJ1-5; 7 positions agree with TRBD1. Trimming cost V 7 bases and J 5 bases; bases outside gene matches: 11. There are 14 residues in the CDR3. The germline V gene encodes CDR1 SQVTM and CDR2 ANQGSEA. The CDR3 nucleotides are TGCAGCGCAAAGACGGGGGGGACAGATCAGCCCCAGCATTTT. Its translation: CSAKTGGTDQPQHF.

The chain recombines TRBV7-2 with TRBJ1-6; possibly TRBD1 for D (6 bases). There are 17 residues in the CDR3. Germline loops: CDR1 SGHTA, CDR2 FQGNSA. V gave up 1 base and J gave up 5 bases, with 15 bases separating them. The CDR3 nucleotides are TGTGCCAGCAGCTTAGAAGCCGGGACATTTAATAATTCACCCCTCCACTTT. This translates into CASSLEAGTFNNSPLHF.

In its sample, this clone was seen a few times. The chain recombines TRBV19 with TRBJ2-7, with TRBD1 matching over 11 bases. The junction had 13 bases not matched to a gene; V was cut back by 6 bases and J by 6 bases. CDR3 length: 16 amino acids. Per germline, CDR1 LNHDA and CDR2 SQIVND (reference sequence). The CDR3 loop reads CASSDQDRGHVAEQYF. The CDR3, as DNA: TGTGCCAGTAGCGACCAGGACAGGGGGCATGTTGCCGAGCAGTACTTC.

The gene calls are TRBV14 and TRBJ2-1; 10 nucleotides line up with TRBD1. Per the germline V gene, CDR1 is SGHDN and CDR2 is FVKESK. This CDR3 spans 18 amino acids. V was pared by 1 base and J by 7 bases, with 13 bases of the junction left unmatched. DNA for the CDR3: TGTGCCAGCAGCCAAGTGCTCCCGGGACAGGGGACGAAGAATGAGCAGTTCTTC. Translated, it gives CASSQVLPGQGTKNEQFF.

The V gene is TRBV30, the J gene TRBJ2-5, with a tentative D call TRBD2 (7 bases). CDR3 length: 13 residues. Germline loops: CDR1 GTSNPN, CDR2 SVGIG (reference sequence). The CDR3 is CARSGGRLETQYF. The CDR3 nucleotides read TGTGCACGTTCGGGGGGCCGATTGGAGACCCAGTACTTC.

The chain is built from TRBV4-1 and TRBJ2-3; TRBD1 matches 9 bases. The CDR3 length is 13 residues. V gave up 4 bases and J gave up 9 bases; unmatched junction bases: 5. Per the germline V gene, CDR1 is MGHRA and CDR2 is YSYEKL. CDR3 sequence: CASSRGTGTTQYF. CDR3 in DNA: TGCGCCAGCAGCCGTGGGACAGGGACGACGCAGTATTTT.

This clone occurred once. The chain has TRBV18 and TRBJ2-3; a weak D match, TRBD2 (5 bases). Germline V CDR1 and CDR2: KGHSH, LQKENI. Deletions cut 3 bases from V and 2 bases from J, with 12 bases between. The CDR3 runs to 15 residues. In DNA, the CDR3 is TGTGCCAGCTCACCGGAGGCAAGTACCACAGATACGCAGTATTTT. The encoded protein is CASSPEASTTDTQYF.

J is TRBJ2-5 and V is TRBV6-5, with D possibly matching TRBD2 (6 bases). V lost 5 bases to trimming and J lost 9 bases, with 19 bases between them. This CDR3 contains 14 residues. In germline, CDR1 is MNHEY, CDR2 SVGAGI. CDR3 loop: CASSRSPRGEAQYF. Written as DNA, the CDR3 is TGTGCCAGCAGTCGGTCCCCCCGAGGGGAGGCCCAGTACTTC.

The chain joins TRBV4-3 to TRBJ2-1; TRBD2 aligns across 15 bases. Germline V lookup: CDR1 LGHNA, CDR2 YSLEER. The CDR3 is made up of 19 amino acids. Trimming removed 1 base from V and 0 bases from J; junction bases left unmatched: 4. CDR3 nucleotides: TGCGCCAGCAGCCAAGGGGGGACTAGCGGGAGGAGCTCCTACAATGAGCAGTTCTTC. Its protein is CASSQGGTSGRSSYNEQFF.

The chain employs TRBV4-1 and TRBJ1-2; D ambiguous. The CDR3 is 16 amino acids. With 0 bases removed from V and 2 bases from J, the gap between germline ends came to 13 bases. Germline assignment: CDR1 MGHRA and CDR2 YSYEKL. The CDR3 DNA reads as TGCGCCAGCAGCCAAGATTTGACGACTGTGAACTATGGCTACACCTTC. The encoded protein is CASSQDLTTVNYGYTF.

This chain links TRBV25-1 with TRBJ2-7, with 9 bases identical to TRBD1. Germline V gene lookup returns CDR1 MGHDK and CDR2 SYGVNS. The CDR3 runs 15 residues. Trimming removed 6 bases from V and 4 bases from J; junction bases left unmatched: 10. The CDR3 sequence is CASSNARQGGYEQYF. CDR3 in DNA: TGTGCCAGCAGCAACGCCCGACAGGGGGGATACGAGCAGTACTTC.

This sequence joins TRBV7-9 and TRBJ2-3; D may be TRBD1 (6 bases). V was shortened by 5 bases and J by 0 bases, with 12 bases between the two germline ends. Germline CDR1 reads SEHNR; CDR2 reads FQNEAQ (reference sequence). The CDR3 totals 15 residues. The CDR3 is CASSDRKSSTDTQYF. In DNA form, the CDR3 reads TGTGCCAGCAGCGACAGGAAATCGAGCACAGATACGCAGTATTTT.

The rearrangement uses TRBV5-1 and TRBJ2-5, with 12 bases matching TRBD2. Per the germline V gene, CDR1 is SGHRS and CDR2 is YFSETQ. J was trimmed by 4 bases and V by 3 bases; bases with no gene match: 10. This CDR3 has 17 amino acids. The CDR3 spells CASSSPQLAGGLETQYF. In DNA form, the CDR3 reads TGCGCCAGCAGCTCCCCTCAGCTAGCGGGAGGGCTAGAGACCCAGTACTTC.

The genes are TRBV19 and TRBJ2-5; D is unclear. CDR1 and CDR2 (germline): LNHDA, SQIVND (reference sequence). The CDR3 extends over 13 amino acids. Trimming stripped 5 bases from V and 5 bases from J, with 12 bases between. The CDR3 DNA follows: TGTGCCAGTAGTTTAGGTTTCGGGGAGACCCAGTACTTC. It codes for CASSLGFGETQYF. Full variable domain (missing parts from reference TRBV19 and TRBJ2-5): DGGITQSPKYLFRKEGQNVTLSCEQNLNHDAMYWYRQDPGQGLRLIYYSQIVNDFQKGDIAEGYSVSREKKESFPLTVTSAQKNPTAFYLCASSLGFGETQYFGPGTRLLVL.

This rearrangement joins TRBV6-5 to TRBJ2-3; TRBD2 is a possible D gene (5 bases). The CDR3 sequence is 15 residues long. The V end was cut by 4 bases, the J end by 5 bases, with 16 bases between. CDR1 is MNHEY and CDR2 is SVGAGI in the germline V gene. CDR3 in DNA: TGTGCCAGCAGTTCCCCCCGCGAGGGTGGAGATACGCAGTATTTT. Translating gives CASSSPREGGDTQYF.

The V gene is TRBV6-1, the J gene TRBJ1-5, with 7 bases fitting TRBD1. V was clipped by 1 base and J by 6 bases; unmatched bases: 6. Germline V lookup: CDR1 MNHNS, CDR2 SASEGT. The CDR3 totals 15 residues. The CDR3 protein is CASSEEGSGGQPQHF. The CDR3 coding sequence is TGTGCCAGCAGTGAAGAGGGCTCAGGGGGTCAGCCCCAGCATTTT.

The chain recombines TRBV19 with TRBJ2-1, with 13 positions matching TRBD2. Germline V gives CDR1 LNHDA, CDR2 SQIVND (reference sequence). The V segment lost 7 bases and the J segment 4 bases; nucleotides outside the gene matches: 4. CDR3 length: 15 amino acids. CDR3 nucleotides: TGTGCCAGTACCCGGACTAGCGGGAGTTACAATGAGCAGTTCTTC. As protein: CASTRTSGSYNEQFF.

This sequence joins TRBV5-4 and TRBJ2-7; TRBD2 matches at 9 bases. V was pared by 5 bases and J by 4 bases, with 10 bases of the junction left unmatched. The germline V gene encodes CDR1 SGHNT and CDR2 YYREEE (reference sequence). This CDR3 comprises 15 residues. CDR3 loop: CASRDSATSGYEQYF. The DNA of the CDR3 is TGTGCCAGCAGGGATTCAGCGACTAGCGGTTACGAGCAGTACTTC.

The chain uses TRBV7-9 and TRBJ2-1, with 11 nucleotides matching TRBD2. Germline V gene data show CDR1 as SEHNR and CDR2 as FQNEAQ (reference sequence). This CDR3 has 17 amino acids. The V gene end was trimmed by 4 bases and the J gene end by 8 bases; junction bases not matched to a gene: 13. The CDR3 nucleotides read TGTGCCAGCAGCTCCACTAGCGGGAGAGGTGATGCGGATGAGCAGTTCTTC. Its protein is CASSSTSGRGDADEQFF.

This rearrangement joins TRBV5-1 to TRBJ1-1; 8 nucleotides line up with TRBD1. CDR1 and CDR2 (germline): SGHRS, YFSETQ. V dropped 3 bases and J dropped 0; count of bases not matched to a gene: 7. The CDR3 extends over 16 amino acids. The CDR3 DNA is TGCGCCAGCAGCTCCGGACAGGGAGGGATGAACACTGAAGCTTTCTTT. Translation gives CASSSGQGGMNTEAFF.

The genes are TRBV4-2 and TRBJ1-4; D call uncertain. V lost 4 bases and J 6 bases, leaving 9 bases between the germline ends. Germline values: CDR1 LGHNA, CDR2 YNFKEQ. The CDR3 loop spans 13 amino acids. DNA for the CDR3: TGTGCCAGCAGCCTAACTTTCTATGAAAAACTGTTTTTT. It translates to CASSLTFYEKLFF.

This clone was seen a handful of times. The chain employs TRBV4-1 and TRBJ1-1; TRBD1 agrees at 7 bases. V lost 1 base to trimming and J lost 6 bases; unmatched junction nucleotides: 5. Germline CDR1 reads MGHRA; CDR2 reads YSYEKL. CDR3 length: 14 residues. CDR3: CASSQGTGAAEAFF. The CDR3 DNA reads as TGCGCCAGCAGCCAAGGAACAGGGGCGGCTGAAGCTTTCTTT.

V usage is TRBV9 and J usage is TRBJ2-7; D is unclear. The length of the CDR3 is 12 residues. Trimming took 3 bases from V and 3 from J, leaving 7 bases between them. Germline-derived CDR1 and CDR2 are SGDLS and YYNGEE. Here the CDR3 DNA reads TGTGCCAGCAGCGGAGACAACTACGAGCAGTACTTC. This codes for CASSGDNYEQYF.

This clone occurred once. The rearrangement joins TRBV18 to TRBJ2-1, with TRBD2 matching 8 bases. Germline V lookup: CDR1 KGHSH, CDR2 LQKENI. The CDR3 has 15 amino acids. V trimming: 6 bases; J trimming: 4 bases; junction bases outside the gene matches: 8. The DNA of the CDR3 is TGTGCCAGCTCCCAGGACCCGGGAGGGTACAATGAGCAGTTCTTC. This sequence encodes CASSQDPGGYNEQFF.

In nucleotides, the CDR3 is TGTGCCAGCAGTAAGGACAGAAGGTATGGCTACACCTTC. This codes for CASSKDRRYGYTF. The chain links TRBV2 to TRBJ1-2; perhaps TRBD1 as D (6 bases). V shed 5 bases and J shed 5 bases, with 12 bases lying between them. Looked up from germline, CDR1 is SNHLY and CDR2 is FYNNEI. There are 13 residues in the CDR3.

Worth noting for this clone: This sample includes further DNA sequences coding for the same CDR3. The V and J genes are TRBV5-4 and TRBJ2-7; maybe TRBD2 (5 bases). The germline V gene has CDR1 SGHNT and CDR2 YYREEE (reference sequence). The CDR3 loop spans 14 amino acids. V was pared by 0 bases and J by 3 bases, with 10 bases between. The CDR3 spells CASSLAGGSYEQYF. The CDR3 nucleotides read TGTGCCAGCAGCTTGGCCGGTGGGAGCTACGAGCAGTACTTC.